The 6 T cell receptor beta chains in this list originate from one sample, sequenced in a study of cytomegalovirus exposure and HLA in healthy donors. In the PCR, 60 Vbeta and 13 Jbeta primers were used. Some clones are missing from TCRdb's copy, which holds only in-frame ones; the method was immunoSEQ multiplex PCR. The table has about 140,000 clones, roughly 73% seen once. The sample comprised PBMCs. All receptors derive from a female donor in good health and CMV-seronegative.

The CDR3 protein is CASSRDRSPNSPLHF. CDR3 DNA sequence: TGTGCCAGCAGCAGAGACAGGAGCCCTAATTCACCCCTCCACTTT. This sequence joins TRBV7-8 and TRBJ1-6; a possible D gene is TRBD1 (6 bases). In germline, CDR1 is SGHVS, CDR2 FQNEAQ. The CDR3 is 15 amino acids. V was pared by 5 bases and J by 6 bases, with 14 bases between.

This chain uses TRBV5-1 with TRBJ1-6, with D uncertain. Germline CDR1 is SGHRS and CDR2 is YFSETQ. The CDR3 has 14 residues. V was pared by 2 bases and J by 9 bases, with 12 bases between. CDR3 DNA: TGCGCCAGCAGCTTCCGGCAGGAAACTTCACCCCTCCACTTT. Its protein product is CASSFRQETSPLHF.

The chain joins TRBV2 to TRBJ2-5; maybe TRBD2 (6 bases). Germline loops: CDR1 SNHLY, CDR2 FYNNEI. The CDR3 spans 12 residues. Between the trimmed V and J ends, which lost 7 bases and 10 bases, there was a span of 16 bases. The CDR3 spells CASMTMGGDQYF. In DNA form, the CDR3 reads TGTGCCAGCATGACCATGGGCGGGGACCAGTACTTC.

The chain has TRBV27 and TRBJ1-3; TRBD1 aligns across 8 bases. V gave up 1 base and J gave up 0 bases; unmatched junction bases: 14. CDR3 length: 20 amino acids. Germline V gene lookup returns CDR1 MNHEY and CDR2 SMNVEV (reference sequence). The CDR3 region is CASSLYPPQGQESSGNTIYF. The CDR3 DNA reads TGTGCCAGCAGTTTATATCCCCCCCAGGGACAGGAGAGCTCTGGAAACACCATATATTTT.

CDR3 region: CASTAVGTENTEAFF. The DNA for the CDR3 is TGTGCCAGCACCGCAGTCGGGACAGAGAACACTGAAGCTTTCTTT. V is TRBV6-5 and J is TRBJ1-1; 7 nucleotides align to TRBD1. Germline CDR1 is MNHEY and CDR2 is SVGAGI. This CDR3 contains 15 residues. Trimming at V came to 7 bases and at J to 1 base, leaving 9 bases not matched to a gene.

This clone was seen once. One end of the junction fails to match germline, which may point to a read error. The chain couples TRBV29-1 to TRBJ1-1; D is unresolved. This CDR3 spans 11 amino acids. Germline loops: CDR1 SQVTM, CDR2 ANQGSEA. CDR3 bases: TGCAGCGTTGGTTCCTTGACTGGAGCTTTCTTT. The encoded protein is CSVGSLTGAFF. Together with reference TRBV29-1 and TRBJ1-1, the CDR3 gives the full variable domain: SAVISQKPSRDICQRGTSLTIQCQVDSQVTMMFWYRQQPGQSLTLIATANQGSEATYESGFVIDKFPISRPNLTFSTLTVSNMSPEDSSIYLCSVGSLTGAFFGQGTRLTVV.